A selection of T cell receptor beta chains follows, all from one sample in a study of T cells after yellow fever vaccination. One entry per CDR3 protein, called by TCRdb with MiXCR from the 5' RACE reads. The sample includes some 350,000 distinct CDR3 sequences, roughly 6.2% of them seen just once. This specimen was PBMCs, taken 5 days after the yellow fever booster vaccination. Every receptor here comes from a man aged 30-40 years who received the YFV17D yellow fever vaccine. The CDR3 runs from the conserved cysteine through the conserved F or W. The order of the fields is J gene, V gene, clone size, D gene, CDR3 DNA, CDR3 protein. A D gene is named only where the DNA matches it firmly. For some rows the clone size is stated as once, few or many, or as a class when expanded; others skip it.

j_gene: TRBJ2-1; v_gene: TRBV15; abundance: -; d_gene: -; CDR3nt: TGTGCCACAACCTCGGGTCGAAGCTCCTACAATGAGCAGTTCTTC; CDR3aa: CATTSGRSSYNEQFF
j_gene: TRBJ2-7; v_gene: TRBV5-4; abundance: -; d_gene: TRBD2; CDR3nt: TGTGCCAGCAGCTTGGAGGCTAGCGGGGTCCCCTACGAGCAGTACTTC; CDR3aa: CASSLEASGVPYEQYF
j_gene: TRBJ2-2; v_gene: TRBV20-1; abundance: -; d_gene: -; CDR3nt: TGCAGTGCTAGTTTCGTCGGCGGGTCCGGGGAGCTGTTTTTT; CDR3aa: CSASFVGGSGELFF
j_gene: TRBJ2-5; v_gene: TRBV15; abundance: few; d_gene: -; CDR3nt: TGTGCCACCAGCAGAGATAGGCGGGAAGGGGGGAAGACCCAGTACTTC; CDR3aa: CATSRDRREGGKTQYF
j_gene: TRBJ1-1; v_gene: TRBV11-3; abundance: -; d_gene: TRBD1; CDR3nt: TGTGCCAGCAGCCCGGGACAGGGGTCTGAAGCTTTCTTT; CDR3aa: CASSPGQGSEAFF
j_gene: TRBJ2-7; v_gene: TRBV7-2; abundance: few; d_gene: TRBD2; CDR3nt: TGTGCCAGCAGCTTAGCGTCAGGCGGGAGGGCCGACGAGCAGTACTTC; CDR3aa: CASSLASGGRADEQYF
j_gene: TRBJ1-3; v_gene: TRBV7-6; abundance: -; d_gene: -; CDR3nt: TGTGCCAGCAGCTTAAGGACCGATACGGCGGACACCATATATTTT; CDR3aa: CASSLRTDTADTIYF
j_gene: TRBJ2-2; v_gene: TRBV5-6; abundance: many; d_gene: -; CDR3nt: TGTGCTACCACGCGCACCGGGGAGCTGTTTTTT; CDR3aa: CATTRTGELFF
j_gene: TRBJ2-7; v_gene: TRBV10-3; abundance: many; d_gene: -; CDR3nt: TGTGCCATCGGGGGGGACAAGTACGAGCAGTACTTC; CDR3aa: CAIGGDKYEQYF
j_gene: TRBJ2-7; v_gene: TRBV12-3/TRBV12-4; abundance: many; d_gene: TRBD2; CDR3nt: TGTGCCAGCAAAACTAGTGTAGGTAGCGGGAGATACGAGCAGTACTTC; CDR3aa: CASKTSVGSGRYEQYF
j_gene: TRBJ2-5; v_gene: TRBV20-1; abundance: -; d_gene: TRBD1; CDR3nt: TGCAGTGCGGAGGGGGACAGGCAAGAGACCCAGTACTTC; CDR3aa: CSAEGDRQETQYF
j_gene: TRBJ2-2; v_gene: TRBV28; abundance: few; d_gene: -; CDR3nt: TGTGCCAGCATTACCGACTCGGGGTACACCGGGGAGCTGTTTTTT; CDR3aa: CASITDSGYTGELFF
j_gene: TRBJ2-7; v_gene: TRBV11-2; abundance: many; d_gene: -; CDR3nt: TGTGCCAGCAGCTTGATGCTCGACGAGCAGTACTTC; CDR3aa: CASSLMLDEQYF
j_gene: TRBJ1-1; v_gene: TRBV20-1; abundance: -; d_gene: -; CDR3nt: TGCAGTGCTACCCAGACAGGAAACACTGAAGCTTTCTTT; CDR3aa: CSATQTGNTEAFF
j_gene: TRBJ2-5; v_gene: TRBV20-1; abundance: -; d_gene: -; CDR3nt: TGCAGTGCCCCGACCCGAGCGGCACAAGAGACCCAGTACTTC; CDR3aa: CSAPTRAAQETQYF
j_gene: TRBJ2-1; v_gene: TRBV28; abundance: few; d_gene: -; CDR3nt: TGTGCCAGCAGTTTAATCGGGACCAGGAGGCATGAGCAGTTCTTC; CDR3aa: CASSLIGTRRHEQFF
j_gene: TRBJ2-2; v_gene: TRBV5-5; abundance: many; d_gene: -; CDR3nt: TGTGCCAGCAGCTTGGAGACCCAGGGAGTTGCCGGGGAGCTGTTTTTT; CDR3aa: CASSLETQGVAGELFF
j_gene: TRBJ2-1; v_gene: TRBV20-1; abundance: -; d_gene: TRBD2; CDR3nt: TGCTGCGCTAGAGAGGCTAGCGGGAGTTACAATGAGCAGTTCTTC; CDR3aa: CCAREASGSYNEQFF
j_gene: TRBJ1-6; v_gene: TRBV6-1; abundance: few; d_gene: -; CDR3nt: TGTGCCAGCAGGGTCCGGGCCCAGAATAATTCACCCCTCCACTTT; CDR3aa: CASRVRAQNNSPLHF
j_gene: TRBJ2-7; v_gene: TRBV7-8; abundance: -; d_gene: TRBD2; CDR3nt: TGTGCCAGCAGCTTAGCCACTAGCGGGATTTACGAGCAGTACTTC; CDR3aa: CASSLATSGIYEQYF
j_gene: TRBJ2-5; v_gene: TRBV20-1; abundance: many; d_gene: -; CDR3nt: TGCAGTGCTCTCGCCCTAGGGATAGAGACCCAGTACTTC; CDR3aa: CSALALGIETQYF
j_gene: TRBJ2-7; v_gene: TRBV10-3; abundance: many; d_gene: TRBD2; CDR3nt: TGTGCCACCGGGAGTAGCGGGGGGACCTACGAGCAGTACTTC; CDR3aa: CATGSSGGTYEQYF
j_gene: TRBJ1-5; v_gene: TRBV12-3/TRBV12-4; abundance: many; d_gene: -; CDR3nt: TGTGCCAGCAGTCCCCAGTTGGGCAATCAGCCCCAGCATTTT; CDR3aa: CASSPQLGNQPQHF
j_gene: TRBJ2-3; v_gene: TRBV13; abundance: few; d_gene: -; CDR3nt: TGTGCCAGCAGCTTCAAGGGGACCACAGATACGCAGTATTTT; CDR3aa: CASSFKGTTDTQYF